The clone carrying this TCR beta chain was recorded many times. Its antigen is not known. These data come from a study of early T cells in non-severe SARS-CoV-2 infection. Whole-study context: With bulk RNA from unsorted whole blood as input, sequencing yielded unpaired chains. Study-level points and caveats: Matching with VDJdb favored anti-spike CD8 responses (missing private and CD4 specificities).

The TCR library protocol attached unique molecular identifiers to the individual cDNA molecules. Using its own MiXCR run on the 5' RACE reads, TCRdb lists one record per CDR3 protein. This table holds around 71,000 distinct CDR3 sequences, 14% found once. Per the germline V gene, CDR1 is SGHTA and CDR2 is FQGTGA. The CDR3 is made up of 15 amino acids. V lost 5 bases to trimming and J lost 2 bases, with 14 bases between them. The sequencing used whole blood, collected at baseline. J is TRBJ2-3 and V is TRBV7-3; D is undetermined. The TCR comes from an adult who was a healthcare worker with PCR-confirmed SARS-CoV-2 infection or an uninfected control (not recorded which). CDR3 loop: CASSAARGDTDTQYF. The CDR3 DNA reads as TGTGCCAGCAGCGCTGCCAGAGGCGACACAGATACGCAGTATTTT.